One and the same sample provided the 22 T cell receptor beta chains below, sequenced in a study of identical twins. TCRdb analysed the 5' RACE reads with MiXCR anew, one entry per CDR3 protein. The data hold about 190,000 distinct CDR3 sequences, with approximately 15% observed a single time. The same sample was also studied in work on T cells expressing NK-cell markers.

The sequencing sample was made of CD8+ T cells sorted from blood. These receptors were taken from a young woman in good health.

This clonotype has only a few counts. The rearrangement joins TRBV9 to TRBJ2-1; D perhaps matches TRBD1 (6 bases). The CDR3 totals 15 residues. Trimming shortened V by 4 bases and J by 6 bases, and 17 bases separated the two germline ends. The germline V gene has CDR1 SGDLS and CDR2 YYNGEE. Here the CDR3 DNA reads TGTGCCAGCAGCACCGGTGGGACATCCGGCAATGAGCAGTTCTTC. Its protein is CASSTGGTSGNEQFF.

Only a few counts were recorded for this clonotype. The rearrangement links TRBV20-1 to TRBJ2-2, with 8 bases that match TRBD1. This CDR3 spans 14 amino acids. CDR1 DFQATT and CDR2 SNEGSKA come from the germline V gene (reference sequence). J gave up 4 bases and V 6 bases, and 7 bases lay outside the gene matches. The CDR3 region is CSAWTGSGTGELFF. The CDR3 nucleotides read TGCAGTGCCTGGACAGGGAGCGGCACCGGGGAGCTGTTTTTT.

The chain couples TRBV9 to TRBJ1-1; the D is unclear. Looked up from germline, CDR1 is SGDLS and CDR2 is YYNGEE. V shed 0 bases and J shed 4 bases, with 10 bases lying between them. The CDR3 has 14 residues. The DNA for the CDR3 is TGTGCCAGCAGCGTAGGGGCCCTCGGCACTGAAGCTTTCTTT. Amino acids: CASSVGALGTEAFF.

In this sample, this clonotype turned up a few times. The chain couples TRBV7-2 to TRBJ2-7; D is uncertain. Germline lookup yields CDR1 SGHTA and CDR2 FQGNSA. The V end was cut by 1 base, the J end by 12 bases, with 13 bases between. The CDR3 has 12 residues. The CDR3 loop is CASSLDSVERYF. DNA of the CDR3: TGTGCCAGCAGCTTAGATTCTGTGGAACGGTACTTC. The entire variable domain, with the rest obtained from reference TRBV7-2 and TRBJ2-7, is as follows: GAGVSQSPSNKVTEKGKDVELRCDPISGHTALYWYRQSLGQGLEFLIYFQGNSAPDKSGLPSDRFSAERTGGSVSTLTIQRTQQEDSAVYLCASSLDSVERYFGPGTRLTVT.

This clonotype showed up just a few times. The rearrangement joins TRBV7-2 to TRBJ2-4; TRBD2 agrees at 9 bases. V dropped 0 bases and J dropped 3; count of bases not matched to a gene: 0. Looked up from germline, CDR1 is SGHTA and CDR2 is FQGNSA. This CDR3 comprises 15 residues. Here the CDR3 DNA reads TGTGCCAGCAGCTTAGCGCGGGGGGGCAAAAACATTCAGTACTTC. Translating gives CASSLARGGKNIQYF.

This clonotype was seen a handful of times. The CDR3 nucleotides are TGTGCCAGCAGCTCCAAAGCAGGATGGGTGGCCGGGGAGCTGTTTTTT. Residues: CASSSKAGWVAGELFF. The chain recombines TRBV7-3 with TRBJ2-2; D is uncertain. The V end was cut by 4 bases, the J end by 6 bases, with 18 bases between. Per germline, CDR1 SGHTA and CDR2 FQGTGA. The CDR3 totals 16 residues. The full variable domain, completed using reference TRBV7-3 and TRBJ2-2, is GAGVSQTPSNKVTEKGKYVELRCDPISGHTALYWYRQSLGQGPEFLIYFQGTGAADDSGLPNDRFFAVRPEGSVSTLKIQRTERGDSAVYLCASSSKAGWVAGELFFGEGSRLTVL.

The rearrangement joins TRBV7-6 to TRBJ2-6; D not certain. From germline, CDR1 is SGHVS and CDR2 FNYEAQ. The V and J ends lost 4 bases and 0 bases respectively, with 10 bases between them. The CDR3 loop spans 16 amino acids. CDR3 DNA sequence: TGTGCCAGCAGCTCGCTAATATTCTCTGGGGCCAACGTCCTGACTTTC. It encodes CASSSLIFSGANVLTF.

Only a few counts were recorded for this clonotype. The chain uses TRBV7-2 and TRBJ2-1; 13 bases line up with TRBD2. The germline CDR1 and CDR2 sequences are SGHTA and FQGNSA. The trim removed 2 bases at V and 7 bases at J, leaving 8 bases unmatched. This CDR3 spans 17 amino acids. For the CDR3, the DNA is TGTGCCAGCAGCTTATCTCTACTAGCGGGGGGGCCGAATGAGCAGTTCTTC. It specifies CASSLSLLAGGPNEQFF.

The genes are TRBV27 and TRBJ2-7, with 11 nucleotides matching TRBD1. CDR1 is MNHEY, CDR2 SMNVEV, per germline (reference sequence). V lost 2 bases and J lost 3; bases outside the gene matches: 3. There are 15 residues in the CDR3. The CDR3 DNA follows: TGTGCCAGCAGTTTAGGGACAGGGGGAGTCTACGAGCAGTACTTC. Residues: CASSLGTGGVYEQYF.

The V and J genes are TRBV29-1 and TRBJ2-1; D may match TRBD1 or TRBD2 (6 bases each). The CDR3 is 15 residues long. V was shortened by 4 bases and J by 1 base, with 14 bases between the two germline ends. CDR1 and CDR2 (germline): SQVTM, ANQGSEA. Here the CDR3 reads CSVGKGDLSYNEQFF. CDR3 sequence (DNA): TGCAGCGTTGGCAAGGGGGACTTATCCTACAATGAGCAGTTCTTC.

This clonotype was found a few times. The V gene is TRBV14, the J gene TRBJ2-7, with 9 bases identical to TRBD1. The CDR3 spans 15 residues. Germline trimming cut 1 base from V and 2 bases from J; bases unmatched to any gene: 3. Germline loops: CDR1 SGHDN, CDR2 FVKESK. The CDR3 sequence: CASSQAYRGPYEQYF. Written as DNA, the CDR3 is TGTGCCAGCAGCCAAGCCTACAGGGGGCCCTACGAGCAGTACTTC. The whole variable domain, filled in from reference TRBV14 and TRBJ2-7, reads EAGVTQFPSHSVIEKGQTVTLRCDPISGHDNLYWYRRVMGKEIKFLLHFVKESKQDESGMPNNRFLAERTGGTYSTLKVQPAELEDSGVYFCASSQAYRGPYEQYFGPGTRLTVT.

In its sample, this clonotype was seen a few times. This chain links TRBV6-1 with TRBJ2-7; weak D call: TRBD1 (6 bases). The CDR3 covers 14 residues. Trimming left V 7 bases short and J 0 bases short, with 13 bases between. CDR1 is MNHNS, CDR2 SASEGT, per germline. CDR3 nucleotides: TGTGCCAGCAACGAGGACAGTTCCTCCTACGAGCAGTACTTC. Its translation is CASNEDSSSYEQYF.

Here the CDR3 reads CSADGLARKDHEQYF. The CDR3 region has the DNA TGCAGTGCGGATGGACTAGCCAGAAAGGACCACGAGCAGTACTTC. This chain uses TRBV20-1 with TRBJ2-7; 8 bases map to TRBD2. Per germline, CDR1 DFQATT and CDR2 SNEGSKA (reference sequence). V was pared by 6 bases and J by 5 bases, with 15 bases of the junction left unmatched. CDR3 size: 15 residues.

The chain recombines TRBV29-1 with TRBJ2-7; 7 bases align to TRBD2. The CDR3 is 13 residues long. Germline V gene lookup returns CDR1 SQVTM and CDR2 ANQGSEA. V shed 8 bases and J 7 bases; nucleotides not matched to a gene: 14. CDR3 sequence (DNA): TGCAGCACTCTGGGAGGGGTCCTACAGGAGCAGTACTTC. Protein product: CSTLGGVLQEQYF.

This clonotype was recorded a few times. V usage is TRBV12-5 and J usage is TRBJ2-3, with TRBD2 matching over 7 bases. The junction had 5 bases not matched to a gene; V was cut back by 1 base and J by 4 bases. The germline CDR1 and CDR2 sequences are LGHNT and FRNRAP. This CDR3 has 15 residues. As DNA, the CDR3 is TGTGCTAGTGGTTTGGCGGGAGGCTACCCAGATACGCAGTATTTT. Amino acids: CASGLAGGYPDTQYF.

The V call is TRBV29-1, the J call TRBJ2-2; 11 positions agree with TRBD1. The V gene's germline CDR1 is SQVTM and CDR2 ANQGSEA. The CDR3 is 13 residues long. The V segment lost 7 bases and the J segment 6 bases; nucleotides outside the gene matches: 4. The CDR3 bases are TGCAGCGCGGACAGGGGGCGCTCCGGGGAGCTGTTTTTT. Translation: CSADRGRSGELFF.

This clonotype was picked up a small number of times. This chain links TRBV9 with TRBJ1-2, with 7 bases aligning to TRBD1. The CDR3 runs to 14 residues. V dropped 4 bases and J dropped 0; count of bases not matched to a gene: 3. Germline assignment: CDR1 SGDLS and CDR2 YYNGEE. CDR3 in DNA: TGTGCCAGCAGCATGGGGACAGCTAACTATGGCTACACCTTC. It codes for CASSMGTANYGYTF. Combining the CDR3 with reference TRBV9 and TRBJ1-2 gives the whole variable domain DSGVTQTPKHLITATGQRVTLRCSPRSGDLSVYWYQQSLDQGLQFLIQYYNGEERAKGNILERFSAQQFPDLHSELNLSSLELGDSALYFCASSMGTANYGYTFGSGTRLTVV.

The chain carries TRBV4-1 and TRBJ2-7; no clear D. Germline CDR1 reads MGHRA; CDR2 reads YSYEKL. The CDR3 sequence is 13 residues long. Trimming took off 1 base at V and 5 bases at J, with 9 bases between the two ends. The CDR3 DNA sequence: TGCGCCAGCAGCCAAGGTCCTGGGAACGAGCAGTACTTC. Translating gives CASSQGPGNEQYF.

The CDR3 bases are TGTGCCAGCAGTCCCCTAGGGGACAACTCTGGGGCCAACGTCCTGACTTTC. Translated, it gives CASSPLGDNSGANVLTF. V and J are TRBV12-3 or TRBV12-4 and TRBJ2-6, with a weak D call TRBD1 (6 bases). Trimming removed 5 bases at V and 0 bases at J, with 14 bases between. The CDR3 length is 17 residues.

This clonotype was seen a handful of times. The chain employs TRBV5-1 and TRBJ2-5, with TRBD2 matching over 7 bases. The junction had 4 bases not matched to a gene; V was cut back by 0 bases and J by 5 bases. The CDR3 length is 14 residues. Germline V lookup: CDR1 SGHRS, CDR2 YFSETQ. This CDR3 reads CASSLEAGLETQYF. The CDR3 DNA follows: TGCGCCAGCAGCTTGGAAGCGGGATTGGAGACCCAGTACTTC.

This clonotype came up a few times. The rearrangement joins TRBV11-2 to TRBJ1-2; 11 nucleotides align to TRBD1. The CDR3 has 14 residues. Germline V gives CDR1 SGHAT, CDR2 FQNNGV. The trim removed 4 bases at V and 4 bases at J, leaving 2 bases unmatched. CDR3 region: CASSSGTGGYGYTF. The CDR3 nucleotides are TGTGCCAGCAGCTCCGGGACAGGGGGCTATGGCTACACCTTC.

In its sample, this clonotype was seen a few times. The chain combines TRBV27 with TRBJ1-1, with TRBD1 as a possible D gene (6 bases). Trimming removed 2 bases at V and 3 bases at J, with 16 bases between. Germline-derived CDR1 and CDR2 are MNHEY and SMNVEV (reference sequence). This CDR3 spans 16 amino acids. DNA of the CDR3: TGTGCCAGCAGTTTAGCATCGGGGGCCGTGTACACTGAAGCTTTCTTT. Amino acids: CASSLASGAVYTEAFF.